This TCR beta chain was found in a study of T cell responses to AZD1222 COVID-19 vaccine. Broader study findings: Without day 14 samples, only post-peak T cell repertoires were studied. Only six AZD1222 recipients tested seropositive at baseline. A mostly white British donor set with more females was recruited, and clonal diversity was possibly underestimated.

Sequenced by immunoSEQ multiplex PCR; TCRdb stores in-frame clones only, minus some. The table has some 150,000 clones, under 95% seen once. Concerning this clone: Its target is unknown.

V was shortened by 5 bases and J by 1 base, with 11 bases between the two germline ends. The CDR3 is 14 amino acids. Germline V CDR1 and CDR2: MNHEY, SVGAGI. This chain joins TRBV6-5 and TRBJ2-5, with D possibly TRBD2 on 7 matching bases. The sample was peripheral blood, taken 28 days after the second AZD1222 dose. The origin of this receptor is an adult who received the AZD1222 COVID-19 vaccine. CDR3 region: CASSLGGAQETQYF. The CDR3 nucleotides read TGTGCCAGCAGTCTGGGGGGGGCCCAAGAGACCCAGTACTTC.